Shown below are 24 T cell receptor beta chains from a single sample sequenced in a study of radiation and T cells in renal cell carcinoma. As to time point: baseline pretreatment blood. As for treatment: 15 Gy SBRT to primary tumor, nephrectomy 4 weeks later. Clones were read by immunoSEQ multiplex PCR, and TCRdb kept only the in-frame ones, dropping some. The sample contains about 49,000 clones, 75% to 85% of which appear only once. Sample: blood, taken from a patient whose treatment included radiotherapy and nephrectomy. These receptors all come from a woman in her 70s with renal cell carcinoma.

The CDR3 sequence: CASSRLNTGVKGYTF. CDR3 DNA: TGTGCCAGCAGTCGGTTAAATACAGGGGTGAAGGGCTACACCTTC. This sequence joins TRBV6-5 and TRBJ1-2, with 7 nucleotides matching TRBD1. Losses at the gene ends were 5 bases for V and 8 bases for J; bases not matched to a gene: 14. The CDR3 loop spans 15 amino acids. Germline V lookup: CDR1 MNHEY, CDR2 SVGAGI.

The chain uses TRBV11-3 and TRBJ2-1, with TRBD2 matching 14 bases. The germline V gene has CDR1 SGHNT and CDR2 YENEEA. J lost 9 bases, V lost 3 bases, and 1 base had no gene match. This CDR3 has 14 residues. The CDR3 DNA is TGTGCCAGCAGCTTGGGGACTAGCGGGGGTGAGCAGTTCTTC. It yields the protein CASSLGTSGGEQFF. Combining the CDR3 with reference TRBV11-3 and TRBJ2-1 gives the whole variable domain EAGVVQSPRYKIIEKKQPVAFWCNPISGHNTLYWYLQNLGQGPELLIRYENEEAVDDSQLPKDRFSAERLKGVDSTLKIQPAELGDSAVYLCASSLGTSGGEQFFGPGTRLTVL.

This rearrangement joins TRBV9 to TRBJ2-3; D gene ambiguous. The V end lost 4 bases, the J end lost 0 bases, and 6 bases lay between the germline ends. The germline V gene encodes CDR1 SGDLS and CDR2 YYNGEE. This CDR3 is 13 amino acids long. This chain's CDR3 is CASSQLSTDTQYF. The CDR3 DNA is TGTGCCAGCAGCCAACTAAGCACAGATACGCAGTATTTT.

The V call is TRBV19, the J call TRBJ1-1; tentatively, D is TRBD1 (6 bases). The V end was cut by 6 bases, the J end by 4 bases, with 18 bases between. The CDR3 is 15 residues long. CDR1 LNHDA and CDR2 SQIVND come from the germline V gene (reference sequence). The CDR3 DNA reads TGTGCCAGTAGGGAGCAACAGGGTCTTGTCACTGAAGCTTTCTTT. Protein: CASREQQGLVTEAFF.

V and J are TRBV29-1 and TRBJ1-1; 7 bases align to TRBD1. The CDR3 loop spans 11 amino acids. Germline V lookup: CDR1 SQVTM, CDR2 ANQGSEA. V shed 6 bases and J 6 bases; nucleotides not matched to a gene: 4. In DNA form, the CDR3 reads TGCAGCGTCGGAGGGACAGCTGAAGCTTTCTTT. Translating it yields CSVGGTAEAFF.

This clone was recorded once. The chain employs TRBV18 and TRBJ1-1; D gene uncertain. Germline V gene data show CDR1 as KGHSH and CDR2 as LQKENI. The V gene lost 2 bases and the J gene lost 0 bases, with 13 bases spanning the gap. There are 16 residues in the CDR3. Here the CDR3 reads CASSPDSSGLNTEAFF. The CDR3 DNA sequence: TGTGCCAGCTCACCAGATAGTAGTGGACTGAACACTGAAGCTTTCTTT.

This clone was detected once. The chain is built from TRBV18 and TRBJ2-5; D remains ambiguous. V was cut by 1 base and J by 1 base, with 7 bases left in between. The CDR3 consists of 14 residues. Germline CDR1 is KGHSH and CDR2 is LQKENI. The CDR3 DNA reads TGTGCCAGCTCACCACAATGGACCCAAGAGACCCAGTACTTC. As protein: CASSPQWTQETQYF.

The chain employs TRBV6-5 and TRBJ2-1, with a weak D call TRBD2 (6 bases). Trimming removed 0 bases at V and 10 bases at J, with 16 bases between. CDR3 size: 15 residues. Germline V CDR1 and CDR2: MNHEY, SVGAGI. CDR3 nucleotides: TGTGCCAGCAGTTACTCGACTAGTGGAGGACTCGAGCAGTTCTTC. Encoded protein: CASSYSTSGGLEQFF.

J is TRBJ2-2 and V is TRBV18; D call uncertain. This CDR3 is built from 15 residues. Germline CDR1 and CDR2: KGHSH and LQKENI. V was trimmed by 6 bases and J by 0 bases, leaving 11 bases between them. The CDR3 DNA reads as TGTGCCAGCTCCCCCCAGACAACGAACACCGGGGAGCTGTTTTTT. Its protein is CASSPQTTNTGELFF.

This chain links TRBV6-6 with TRBJ1-1, with 12 bases aligning to TRBD1. Per the germline V gene, CDR1 is MNHNY and CDR2 is SVGAGI (reference sequence). The CDR3 totals 16 residues. V was pared by 5 bases and J by 5 bases, with 9 bases of the junction left unmatched. For the CDR3, the DNA is TGTGCCAGCAGTCCGATGGGGACAGGGGGCCGTACTGAAGCTTTCTTT. This sequence encodes CASSPMGTGGRTEAFF.

V and J are TRBV5-5 and TRBJ2-7; 7 bases match TRBD1. The germline V gene has CDR1 SGHKS and CDR2 YYEKEE (reference sequence). The V segment lost 5 bases and the J segment 3 bases; nucleotides outside the gene matches: 8. CDR3 length: 14 residues. For the CDR3, the DNA is TGTGCCAGCAGTCACCAGGGGGATAGCTACGAGCAGTACTTC. Encoded protein: CASSHQGDSYEQYF.

The chain employs TRBV14 and TRBJ2-7, with D uncertain. This CDR3 is 11 amino acids long. Germline V CDR1 and CDR2: SGHDN, FVKESK. The V end was cut by 5 bases, the J end by 5 bases, with 7 bases between. CDR3 nucleotides: TGTGCCAGCAGCGCCTTCAACGAGCAGTACTTC. Amino acids: CASSAFNEQYF.

DNA of the CDR3: TGTGCCAGCAGCGCACTGACAGGGGTCACTGAAGCTTTCTTT. Its translation: CASSALTGVTEAFF. The gene calls are TRBV9 and TRBJ1-1; the match to TRBD1 covers 8 bases. The germline V gene encodes CDR1 SGDLS and CDR2 YYNGEE. Trimming took 3 bases from V and 4 from J; bases not matched to a gene: 5. This CDR3 is built from 14 residues.

The CDR3 reads CASSMRTSVHYGYTF. DNA for the CDR3: TGTGCCAGTAGTATGAGGACATCGGTGCACTATGGCTACACCTTC. The rearrangement uses TRBV19 and TRBJ1-2, with a possible D match to TRBD1 (5 bases). The CDR3 extends over 15 amino acids. V shed 3 bases and J shed 3 bases, with 14 bases lying between them. The V gene's germline CDR1 is LNHDA and CDR2 SQIVND (reference sequence).

This clone appeared once. J is TRBJ1-1 and V is TRBV7-2, with D hard to call. The CDR3 is 14 amino acids. The germline gives CDR1 SGHTA, CDR2 FQGNSA. V was trimmed by 3 bases and J by 4 bases, leaving 12 bases between them. The CDR3, as DNA: TGTGCCAGCAGCTTGGGCGGGATGAGCACTGAAGCTTTCTTT. Translating it yields CASSLGGMSTEAFF.

The chain recombines TRBV20-1 with TRBJ2-7; D gene ambiguous. CDR1 is DFQATT, CDR2 SNEGSKA, per germline (reference sequence). The CDR3 length is 11 residues. The V end was cut by 3 bases, the J end by 6 bases, with 9 bases between. CDR3 amino acids: CSARTFGEQYF. The CDR3 DNA sequence: TGCAGTGCTAGGACCTTCGGCGAGCAGTACTTC.

The gene calls are TRBV5-1 and TRBJ1-1, with TRBD1 matching 12 bases. The CDR3 is 17 amino acids. Germline CDR1 reads SGHRS; CDR2 reads YFSETQ. After removal of 4 bases from V and 5 bases from J, the junction contained 12 bases not matched to a gene. The CDR3 bases are TGCGCCAGCAGCGAAGTCCCGGGACAGGGGGCGACGACTGAAGCTTTCTTT. Its protein is CASSEVPGQGATTEAFF.

This chain joins TRBV2 and TRBJ1-5; D is possibly TRBD1 (5 bases). Germline assignment: CDR1 SNHLY and CDR2 FYNNEI. There are 14 residues in the CDR3. V was shortened by 2 bases and J by 6 bases, with 11 bases between the two germline ends. DNA of the CDR3: TGTGCCAGCAGTGAAAGGCAGGGAGGTCAGCCCCAGCATTTT. Protein product: CASSERQGGQPQHF.

The chain employs TRBV7-3 and TRBJ2-1, with 8 bases aligning to TRBD1. The CDR3 covers 14 residues. V trimming: 5 bases; J trimming: 3 bases; junction bases outside the gene matches: 3. CDR1 SGHTA and CDR2 FQGTGA come from the germline V gene. This chain's CDR3 is CASSRDRNYNEQFF. CDR3 in DNA: TGTGCCAGCAGCCGGGACAGGAACTACAATGAGCAGTTCTTC.

The genes are TRBV6-1 and TRBJ2-5; TRBD2 matches 8 bases. V dropped 5 bases and J dropped 2; count of bases not matched to a gene: 1. CDR3 length: 13 residues. Germline CDR1 reads MNHNS; CDR2 reads SASEGT. This CDR3 is CASSTSGQETQYF. In nucleotides, the CDR3 is TGTGCCAGCAGTACTAGCGGTCAAGAGACCCAGTACTTC.

The chain recombines TRBV5-1 with TRBJ2-5; D is perhaps TRBD2 (6 bases). V lost 7 bases to trimming and J lost 4 bases, with 20 bases between them. CDR3 length: 15 amino acids. CDR1 SGHRS and CDR2 YFSETQ come from the germline V gene. Here the CDR3 DNA reads TGCGCCAGCGGAAAGCAGGAGGGGAGTGCAGAGACCCAGTACTTC. Its translation: CASGKQEGSAETQYF.

The chain links TRBV11-2 to TRBJ1-6; weak D call: TRBD1 (5 bases). The length of the CDR3 is 17 residues. Trimming removed 4 bases at V and 7 bases at J, with 20 bases between. Looked up from germline, CDR1 is SGHAT and CDR2 is FQNNGV. CDR3 amino acids: CASSSTWMDTTNSPLHF. In DNA form, the CDR3 reads TGTGCCAGCAGCTCAACTTGGATGGACACTACGAATTCACCCCTCCACTTT.

The chain recombines TRBV2 with TRBJ1-1; 7 bases agree with TRBD1. CDR3 length: 14 amino acids. Germline CDR1 and CDR2: SNHLY and FYNNEI. With 6 bases clipped from V and 3 bases from J, the junction kept 7 bases outside the gene matches. In DNA, the CDR3 is TGTGCCAGCAGGGTGGGACAGAGATACACTGAAGCTTTCTTT. It yields the protein CASRVGQRYTEAFF.

This clone has just one count. The chain combines TRBV4-1 with TRBJ2-7; 14 bases fit TRBD2. V shed 4 bases and J 0 bases; nucleotides not matched to a gene: 5. The CDR3 length is 17 residues. Germline V gives CDR1 MGHRA, CDR2 YSYEKL. CDR3 in DNA: TGCGCCAGCAGCCCCGGGACTAGCGGGGGACTCTCCTACGAGCAGTACTTC. Translating gives CASSPGTSGGLSYEQYF.